What follows are 13 T cell receptor beta chains derived from one specimen sequenced in a study of CD8+ T cells in alopecia areata. cDNA reverse transcribed from extracted RNA served as the sequencing template. The method was immunoSEQ multiplex PCR; TCRdb's version includes in-frame clones alone and lacks a portion of them. The sample consists of roughly 120,000 clones, roughly two thirds of them appearing once. The sequenced sample was CD4+ T cells sorted from blood. The receptors here all came from a human donor in good health.

The chain links TRBV6-6 to TRBJ2-3; 9 positions agree with TRBD1. J gave up 3 bases and V 4 bases, and 8 bases lay outside the gene matches. The length of the CDR3 is 16 residues. Germline CDR1 and CDR2: MNHNY and SVGAGI (reference sequence). DNA of the CDR3: TGTGCCAGCAGTTCTCGGCCGGGACAGGGAACAGATACGCAGTATTTT. Protein: CASSSRPGQGTDTQYF.

The J gene is TRBJ2-3, the V gene TRBV29-1, with D perhaps matching TRBD1 (6 bases). In germline, CDR1 is SQVTM, CDR2 ANQGSEA. The CDR3 contains 14 residues. V gave up 6 bases and J gave up 2 bases, with 15 bases separating them. CDR3 DNA sequence: TGCAGCGTCCGGGATTGGACAGTCACAGATACGCAGTATTTT. Amino acids: CSVRDWTVTDTQYF.

This clone showed up just once. In DNA form, the CDR3 reads TGTGCCAGCAGTGGCAGGATCACCGGGGAGCTGTTTTTT. Its translation: CASSGRITGELFF. This chain connects TRBV2 to TRBJ2-2; D remains ambiguous. V lost 4 bases to trimming and J lost 4 bases, with 7 bases between them. The CDR3 covers 13 residues. Germline values: CDR1 SNHLY, CDR2 FYNNEI.

The rearrangement uses TRBV6-5 and TRBJ1-5; maybe TRBD1 (6 bases). V was cut by 5 bases and J by 1 base, with 12 bases left in between. The CDR3 is 15 amino acids. Per germline, CDR1 MNHEY and CDR2 SVGAGI. CDR3 coding DNA: TGTGCCAGCAGTCCCAGGGGTGCAAGCAATCAGCCCCAGCATTTT. The encoded protein is CASSPRGASNQPQHF.

The V call is TRBV9, the J call TRBJ2-7; D perhaps matches TRBD2 (6 bases). The CDR3 is 14 amino acids. Trimming took 3 bases from V and 2 from J, leaving 12 bases between them. CDR1 SGDLS and CDR2 YYNGEE come from the germline V gene. CDR3 nucleotide sequence: TGTGCCAGCAGCGAGACTAGTGGTCCCTACGAGCAGTACTTC. Translating it yields CASSETSGPYEQYF.

This clone was recorded once. V gene TRBV5-1 combines with J gene TRBJ2-3; 8 nucleotides match TRBD2. The CDR3 spans 15 residues. Germline loops: CDR1 SGHRS, CDR2 YFSETQ. Trimming removed 1 base from V and 4 bases from J; junction bases left unmatched: 5. CDR3: CASSLFGGASDTQYF. The CDR3 region has the DNA TGCGCCAGCAGCTTGTTCGGGGGGGCCTCAGATACGCAGTATTTT.

This clone was seen once. The chain carries TRBV5-6 and TRBJ2-1; possible D gene TRBD2, 6 bases. The V gene's germline CDR1 is SGHDT and CDR2 YYEEEE. The length of the CDR3 is 18 residues. Trimming removed 0 bases at V and 8 bases at J, with 24 bases between. The CDR3 DNA reads TGTGCCAGCAGCTTGGCCAAGTTTGGCGGGGAATACGGCGATGAGCAGTTCTTC. It codes for CASSLAKFGGEYGDEQFF.

This clone has only one observation. The chain has TRBV5-1 and TRBJ2-2; D assignment may be TRBD1 or TRBD2 (5 bases each). Germline assignment: CDR1 SGHRS and CDR2 YFSETQ. The length of the CDR3 is 15 residues. Trimming removed 4 bases from V and 1 base from J, with 11 bases in between. The CDR3 nucleotides read TGCGCCAGCAGCGAGGGACCTTTGAACACCGGGGAGCTGTTTTTT. As protein: CASSEGPLNTGELFF.

The chain couples TRBV11-3 to TRBJ2-2; a possible D gene is TRBD2 (5 bases). V lost 5 bases and J 2 bases, leaving 12 bases between the germline ends. Germline CDR1 reads SGHNT; CDR2 reads YENEEA. The CDR3 totals 15 residues. This CDR3 reads CASSEGGGNTGELFF. CDR3 DNA sequence: TGTGCCAGCAGCGAAGGTGGAGGAAACACCGGGGAGCTGTTTTTT.

The chain links TRBV4-2 to TRBJ1-1; D remains unclear. Germline V gene lookup returns CDR1 LGHNA and CDR2 YNFKEQ. The CDR3 has 15 amino acids. The V end was cut by 0 bases, the J end by 4 bases, with 12 bases between. The CDR3 region is CASSQDEARGTEAFF. The CDR3 region has the DNA TGTGCCAGCAGCCAAGACGAGGCCCGGGGCACTGAAGCTTTCTTT.

This clone was found a few times. The V and J genes are TRBV30 and TRBJ2-3; weak D call: TRBD2 (5 bases). CDR1 GTSNPN and CDR2 SVGIG come from the germline V gene (reference sequence). V shed 4 bases and J shed 0 bases, with 8 bases lying between them. This CDR3 contains 13 residues. In DNA form, the CDR3 reads TGTGCCTGGACGTCGGGAAGCACAGATACGCAGTATTTT. This sequence encodes CAWTSGSTDTQYF.

This chain links TRBV20-1 with TRBJ2-5; D is undetermined. The CDR3 has 10 amino acids. V gave up 5 bases and J gave up 2 bases, with 3 bases separating them. Germline CDR1 and CDR2: DFQATT and SNEGSKA (reference sequence). CDR3 residues: CSAGQETQYF. The DNA for the CDR3 is TGCAGTGCTGGGCAAGAGACCCAGTACTTC.

The CDR3 coding sequence is TGTGCCAGCAGTTTAAGGACGGAGACCGGGACAGTTTACGAGCAGTACTTC. Protein sequence: CASSLRTETGTVYEQYF. The chain links TRBV27 to TRBJ2-7, with TRBD1 matching over 7 bases. Germline CDR1 MNHEY, CDR2 SMNVEV (reference sequence). V lost 2 bases to trimming and J lost 4 bases; unmatched junction nucleotides: 14. CDR3 size: 17 residues.